This TCR beta chain was obtained from a study of early T cells in non-severe SARS-CoV-2 infection. Study details: Bulk RNA from unsorted whole blood was sequenced; chains were unpaired.

The sample holds many counts of this clonotype. This CDR3 is 14 amino acids long. With 0 bases clipped from V and 3 bases from J, the junction kept 0 bases outside the gene matches. Germline V gene sequence: CDR1 SGHAT, CDR2 FQNNGV. The TCR library protocol attached unique molecular identifiers to the individual cDNA molecules. TCRdb itself ran the 5' RACE reads through MiXCR, one entry per CDR3 protein. This table has 26,000 or so distinct CDR3 sequences, less than 6% appearing once. The chain has TRBV11-2 and TRBJ2-7; 9 bases are shared with TRBD2. Sequenced material: whole blood. This sequence originates from an adult who was a healthcare worker with PCR-confirmed SARS-CoV-2 infection or an uninfected control (not recorded which). The CDR3 loop reads CASSLERGGYEQYF. In DNA form, the CDR3 reads TGTGCCAGCAGCTTAGAGCGGGGGGGCTACGAGCAGTACTTC.